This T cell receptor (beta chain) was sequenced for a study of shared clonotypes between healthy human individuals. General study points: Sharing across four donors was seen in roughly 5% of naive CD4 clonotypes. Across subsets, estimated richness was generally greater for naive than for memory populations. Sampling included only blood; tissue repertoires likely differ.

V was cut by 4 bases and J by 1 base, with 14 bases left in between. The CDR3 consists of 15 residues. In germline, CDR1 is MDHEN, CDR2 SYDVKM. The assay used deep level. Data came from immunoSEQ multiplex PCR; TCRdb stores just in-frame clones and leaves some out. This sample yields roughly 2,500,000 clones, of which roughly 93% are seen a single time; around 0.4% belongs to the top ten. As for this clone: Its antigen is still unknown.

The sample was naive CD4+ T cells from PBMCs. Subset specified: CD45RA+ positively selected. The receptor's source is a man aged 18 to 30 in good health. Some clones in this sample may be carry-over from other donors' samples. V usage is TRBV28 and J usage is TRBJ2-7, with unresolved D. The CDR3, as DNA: TGTGCCAGCAGTTCTTTGAGGACCCTATCCTACGAGCAGTACTTC. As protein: CASSSLRTLSYEQYF. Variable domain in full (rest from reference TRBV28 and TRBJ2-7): DVKVTQSSRYLVKRTGEKVFLECVQDMDHENMFWYRQDPGLGLRLIYFSYDVKMKEKGDIPEGYSVSREKKERFSLILESASTNQTSMYLCASSSLRTLSYEQYFGPGTRLTVT.